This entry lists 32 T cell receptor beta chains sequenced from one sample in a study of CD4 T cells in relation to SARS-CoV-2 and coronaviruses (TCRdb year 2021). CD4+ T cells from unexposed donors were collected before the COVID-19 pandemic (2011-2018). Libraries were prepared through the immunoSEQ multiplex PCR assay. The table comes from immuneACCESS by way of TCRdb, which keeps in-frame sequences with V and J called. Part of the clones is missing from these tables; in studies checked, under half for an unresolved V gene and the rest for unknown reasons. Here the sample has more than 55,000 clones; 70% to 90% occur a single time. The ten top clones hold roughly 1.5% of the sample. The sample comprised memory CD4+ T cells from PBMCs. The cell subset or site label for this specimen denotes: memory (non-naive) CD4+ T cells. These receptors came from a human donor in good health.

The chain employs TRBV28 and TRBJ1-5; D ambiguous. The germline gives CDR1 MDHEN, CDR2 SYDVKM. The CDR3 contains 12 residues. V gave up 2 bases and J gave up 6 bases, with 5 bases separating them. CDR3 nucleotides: TGTGCCAGCAGTTTAGCGGGTCAGCCCCAGCATTTT. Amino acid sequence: CASSLAGQPQHF. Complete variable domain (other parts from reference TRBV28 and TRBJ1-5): DVKVTQSSRYLVKRTGEKVFLECVQDMDHENMFWYRQDPGLGLRLIYFSYDVKMKEKGDIPEGYSVSREKKERFSLILESASTNQTSMYLCASSLAGQPQHFGDGTRLSIL.

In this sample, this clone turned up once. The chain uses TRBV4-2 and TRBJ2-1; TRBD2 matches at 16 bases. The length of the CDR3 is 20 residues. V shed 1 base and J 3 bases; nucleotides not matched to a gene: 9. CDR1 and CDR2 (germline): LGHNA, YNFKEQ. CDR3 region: CASSQAPPGLAGGYYNEQFF. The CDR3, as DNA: TGTGCCAGCAGCCAAGCCCCTCCGGGACTAGCGGGAGGGTACTACAATGAGCAGTTCTTC.

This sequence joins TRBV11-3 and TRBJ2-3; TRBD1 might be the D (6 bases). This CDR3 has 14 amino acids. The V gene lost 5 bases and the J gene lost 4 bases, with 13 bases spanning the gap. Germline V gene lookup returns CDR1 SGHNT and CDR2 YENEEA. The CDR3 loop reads CASSLGEGADTQYF. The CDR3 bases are TGTGCCAGCAGCCTAGGAGAGGGGGCAGATACGCAGTATTTT.

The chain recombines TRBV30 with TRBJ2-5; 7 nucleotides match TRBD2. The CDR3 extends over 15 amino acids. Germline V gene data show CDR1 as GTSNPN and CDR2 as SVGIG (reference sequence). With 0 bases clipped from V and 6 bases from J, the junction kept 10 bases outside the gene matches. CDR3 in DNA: TGTGCCTGGAGTGTTTCGGGCGGGAGTTGGCAGACCCAGTACTTC. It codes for CAWSVSGGSWQTQYF.

The CDR3 coding sequence is TGTGCCAGCAGCAAATTTCTTCCGGGAGGCCCCTACGAGCAGTACTTC. It encodes CASSKFLPGGPYEQYF. The chain recombines TRBV11-1 with TRBJ2-7, with 7 bases identical to TRBD2. The trim removed 5 bases at V and 2 bases at J, leaving 12 bases unmatched. Germline loops: CDR1 SGHAT, CDR2 FQDESV (reference sequence). The CDR3 spans 16 residues.

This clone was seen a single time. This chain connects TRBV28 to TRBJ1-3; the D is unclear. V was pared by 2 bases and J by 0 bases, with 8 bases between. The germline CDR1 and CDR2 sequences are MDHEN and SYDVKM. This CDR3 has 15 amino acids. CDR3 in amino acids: CASSLIPSSGNTIYF. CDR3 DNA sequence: TGTGCCAGCAGTTTAATACCGTCCTCTGGAAACACCATATATTTT. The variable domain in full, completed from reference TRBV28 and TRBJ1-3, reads DVKVTQSSRYLVKRTGEKVFLECVQDMDHENMFWYRQDPGLGLRLIYFSYDVKMKEKGDIPEGYSVSREKKERFSLILESASTNQTSMYLCASSLIPSSGNTIYFGEGSWLTVV.

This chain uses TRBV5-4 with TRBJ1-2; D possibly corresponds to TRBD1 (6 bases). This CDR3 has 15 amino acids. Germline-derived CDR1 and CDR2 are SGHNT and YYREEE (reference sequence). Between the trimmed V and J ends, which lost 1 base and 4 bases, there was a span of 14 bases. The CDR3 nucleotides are TGTGCCAGCAGCTTGAGGTCGGGGGCGGGCTATGGCTACACCTTC. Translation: CASSLRSGAGYGYTF. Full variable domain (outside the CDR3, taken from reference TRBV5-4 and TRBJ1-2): ETGVTQSPTHLIKTRGQQVTLRCSSQSGHNTVSWYQQALGQGPQFIFQYYREEENGRGNFPPRFSGLQFPNYSSELNVNALELDDSALYLCASSLRSGAGYGYTFGSGTRLTVV.

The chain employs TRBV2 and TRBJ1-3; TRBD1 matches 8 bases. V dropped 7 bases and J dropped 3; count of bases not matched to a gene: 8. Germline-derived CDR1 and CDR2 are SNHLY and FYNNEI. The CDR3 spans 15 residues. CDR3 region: CASTKQGAFGNTIYF. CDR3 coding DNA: TGTGCCAGCACCAAGCAGGGGGCGTTTGGAAACACCATATATTTT.

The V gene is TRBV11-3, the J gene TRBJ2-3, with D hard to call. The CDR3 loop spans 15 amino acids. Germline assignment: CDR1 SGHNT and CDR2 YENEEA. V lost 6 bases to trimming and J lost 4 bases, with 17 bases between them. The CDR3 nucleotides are TGTGCCAGCAGGGATAGACACGCTGCGGCAGATACGCAGTATTTT. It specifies CASRDRHAAADTQYF.

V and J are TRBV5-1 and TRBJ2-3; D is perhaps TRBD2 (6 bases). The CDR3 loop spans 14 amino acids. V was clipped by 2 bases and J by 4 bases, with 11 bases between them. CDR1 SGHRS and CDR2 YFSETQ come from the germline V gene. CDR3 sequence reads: CASSFFPGADTQYF. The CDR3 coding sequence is TGCGCCAGCAGCTTTTTCCCGGGGGCAGATACGCAGTATTTT.

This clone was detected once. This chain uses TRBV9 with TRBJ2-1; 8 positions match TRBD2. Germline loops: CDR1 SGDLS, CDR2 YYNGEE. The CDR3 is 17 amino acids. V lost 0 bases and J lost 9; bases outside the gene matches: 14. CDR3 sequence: CASSVGSPGRAKGEQFF. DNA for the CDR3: TGTGCCAGCAGCGTAGGTTCCCCCGGGAGGGCCAAGGGTGAGCAGTTCTTC.

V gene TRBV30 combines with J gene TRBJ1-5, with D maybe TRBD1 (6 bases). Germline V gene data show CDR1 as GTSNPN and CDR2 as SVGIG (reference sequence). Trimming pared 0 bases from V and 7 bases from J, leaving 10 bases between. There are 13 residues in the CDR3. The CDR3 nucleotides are TGTGCCTGGAGTGTGCAGGGGAGCCAGCCCCAGCATTTT. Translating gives CAWSVQGSQPQHF.

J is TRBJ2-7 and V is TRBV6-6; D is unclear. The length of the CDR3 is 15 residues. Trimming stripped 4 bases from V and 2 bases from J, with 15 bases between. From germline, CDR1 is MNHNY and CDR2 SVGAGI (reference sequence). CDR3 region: CASSSSPDKPYEQYF. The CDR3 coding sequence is TGTGCCAGCAGTTCCAGCCCTGACAAACCCTACGAGCAGTACTTC.

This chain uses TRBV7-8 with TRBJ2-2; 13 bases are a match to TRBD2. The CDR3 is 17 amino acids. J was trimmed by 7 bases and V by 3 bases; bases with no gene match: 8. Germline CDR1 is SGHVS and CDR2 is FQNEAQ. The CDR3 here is CASSFSGTSGKVGELFF. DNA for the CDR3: TGTGCCAGCAGCTTCTCCGGGACTAGCGGGAAAGTCGGGGAGCTGTTTTTT.

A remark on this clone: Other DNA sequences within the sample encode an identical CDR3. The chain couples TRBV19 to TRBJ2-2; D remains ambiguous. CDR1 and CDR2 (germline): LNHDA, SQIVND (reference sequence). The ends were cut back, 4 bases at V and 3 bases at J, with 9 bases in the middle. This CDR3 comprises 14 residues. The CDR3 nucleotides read TGTGCCAGTAGTACTCGACGGGACACCGGGGAGCTGTTTTTT. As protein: CASSTRRDTGELFF. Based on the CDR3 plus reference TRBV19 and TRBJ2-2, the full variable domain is DGGITQSPKYLFRKEGQNVTLSCEQNLNHDAMYWYRQDPGQGLRLIYYSQIVNDFQKGDIAEGYSVSREKKESFPLTVTSAQKNPTAFYLCASSTRRDTGELFFGEGSRLTVL.

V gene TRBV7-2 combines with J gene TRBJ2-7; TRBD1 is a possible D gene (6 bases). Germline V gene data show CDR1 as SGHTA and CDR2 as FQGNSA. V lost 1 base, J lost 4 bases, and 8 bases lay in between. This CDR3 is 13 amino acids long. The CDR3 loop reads CASSLEQGYEQYF. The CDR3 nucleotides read TGTGCCAGCAGCTTAGAACAGGGTTACGAGCAGTACTTC.

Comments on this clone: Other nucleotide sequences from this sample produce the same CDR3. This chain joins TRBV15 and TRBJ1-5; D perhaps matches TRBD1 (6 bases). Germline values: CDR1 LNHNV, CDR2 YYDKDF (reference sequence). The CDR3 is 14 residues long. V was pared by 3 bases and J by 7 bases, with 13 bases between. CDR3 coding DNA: TGTGCCACCAGCAGGGGGGGGCCCGTCCAGCCCCAGCATTTT. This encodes CATSRGGPVQPQHF.

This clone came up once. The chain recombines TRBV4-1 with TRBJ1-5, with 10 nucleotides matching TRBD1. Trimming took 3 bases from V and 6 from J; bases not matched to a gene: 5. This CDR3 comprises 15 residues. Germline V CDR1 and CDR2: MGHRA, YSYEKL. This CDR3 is CASSQETGGGQPQHF. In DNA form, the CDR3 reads TGCGCCAGCAGCCAGGAGACAGGGGGCGGTCAGCCCCAGCATTTT.

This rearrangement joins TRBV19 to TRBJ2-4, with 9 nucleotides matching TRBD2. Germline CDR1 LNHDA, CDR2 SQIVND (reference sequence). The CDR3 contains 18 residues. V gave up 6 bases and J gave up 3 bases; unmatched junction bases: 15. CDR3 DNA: TGTGCCAGTAGCCGGGACCCAGATTGGACTAGCGTCAAAAACATTCAGTACTTC. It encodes CASSRDPDWTSVKNIQYF.

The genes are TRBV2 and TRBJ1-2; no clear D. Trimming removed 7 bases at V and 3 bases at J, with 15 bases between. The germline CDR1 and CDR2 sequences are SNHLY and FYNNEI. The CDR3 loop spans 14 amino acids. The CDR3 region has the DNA TGTGCCAGCAATCTAGCAGGATACGACTATGGCTACACCTTC. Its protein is CASNLAGYDYGYTF.

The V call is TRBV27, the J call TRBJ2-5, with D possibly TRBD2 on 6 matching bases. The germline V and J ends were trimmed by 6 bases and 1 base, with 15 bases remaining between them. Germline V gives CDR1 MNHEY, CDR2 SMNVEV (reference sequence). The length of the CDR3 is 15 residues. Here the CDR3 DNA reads TGTGCCAGCAGCGGTACGGGACTTGGCCAAGAGACCCAGTACTTC. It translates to CASSGTGLGQETQYF.

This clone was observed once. CDR3 sequence (DNA): TGTGCCAGCAGCTTGAGACTAGCGGGAGGAACCGGGGAGCTGTTTTTT. Translating it yields CASSLRLAGGTGELFF. The J gene is TRBJ2-2, the V gene TRBV5-5; the match to TRBD2 covers 13 bases. This CDR3 has 16 amino acids. Germline CDR1 is SGHKS and CDR2 is YYEKEE (reference sequence). V trimming: 1 base; J trimming: 5 bases; junction bases outside the gene matches: 2.

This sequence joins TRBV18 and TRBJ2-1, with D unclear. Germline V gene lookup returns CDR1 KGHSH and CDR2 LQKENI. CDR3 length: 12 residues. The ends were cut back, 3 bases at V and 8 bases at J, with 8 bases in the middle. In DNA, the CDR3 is TGTGCCAGCTCACCTTGGGTCGATGAGCAGTTCTTC. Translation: CASSPWVDEQFF.

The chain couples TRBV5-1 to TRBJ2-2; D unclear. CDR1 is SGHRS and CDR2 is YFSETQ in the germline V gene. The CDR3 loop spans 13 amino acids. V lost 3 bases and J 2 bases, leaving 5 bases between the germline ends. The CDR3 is CASSSTNTGELFF. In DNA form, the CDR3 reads TGCGCCAGCAGCTCGACCAACACCGGGGAGCTGTTTTTT.

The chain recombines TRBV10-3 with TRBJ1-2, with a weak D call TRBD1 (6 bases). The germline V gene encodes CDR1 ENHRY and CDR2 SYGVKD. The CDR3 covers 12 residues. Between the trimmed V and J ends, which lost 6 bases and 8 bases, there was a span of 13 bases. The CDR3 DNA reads TGTGCCATCAGGGAAAACAGGGAAGGCTACACCTTC. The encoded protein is CAIRENREGYTF.

The CDR3 coding sequence is TGTGCCAGCAGTTTAGGGACTCGGGGGGGTACGCAGTATTTT. This sequence encodes CASSLGTRGGTQYF. The rearrangement links TRBV28 to TRBJ2-3; TRBD2 aligns across 8 bases. CDR1 and CDR2 from the germline V gene are MDHEN and SYDVKM. This CDR3 has 14 residues. Trimming took 2 bases from V and 8 from J; bases not matched to a gene: 6.

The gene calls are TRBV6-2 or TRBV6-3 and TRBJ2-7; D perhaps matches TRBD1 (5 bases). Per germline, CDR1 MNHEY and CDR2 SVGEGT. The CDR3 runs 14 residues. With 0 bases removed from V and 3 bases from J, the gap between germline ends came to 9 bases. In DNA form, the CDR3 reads TGTGCCAGCAGTTACTCGCAGGGTATCTACGAGCAGTACTTC. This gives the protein CASSYSQGIYEQYF.

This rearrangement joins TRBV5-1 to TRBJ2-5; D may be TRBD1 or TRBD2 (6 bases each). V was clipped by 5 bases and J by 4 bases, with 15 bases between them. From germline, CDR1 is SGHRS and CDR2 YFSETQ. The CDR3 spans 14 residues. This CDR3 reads CASSSGGRGETQYF. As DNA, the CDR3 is TGCGCCAGCAGTTCCGGGGGCCGGGGAGAGACCCAGTACTTC.

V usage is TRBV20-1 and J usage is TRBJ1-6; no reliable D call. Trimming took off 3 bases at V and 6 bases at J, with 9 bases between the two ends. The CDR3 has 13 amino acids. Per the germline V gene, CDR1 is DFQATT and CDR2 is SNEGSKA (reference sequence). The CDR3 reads CSASSQTNSPLHF. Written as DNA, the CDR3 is TGCAGTGCTAGTTCCCAGACTAATTCACCCCTCCACTTT.

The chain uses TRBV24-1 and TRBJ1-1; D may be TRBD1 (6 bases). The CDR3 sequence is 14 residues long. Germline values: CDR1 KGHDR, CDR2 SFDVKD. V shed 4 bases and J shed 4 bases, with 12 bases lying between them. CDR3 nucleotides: TGTGCCACCAGTGACCCCGGACAGCCCACTGAAGCTTTCTTT. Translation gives CATSDPGQPTEAFF.

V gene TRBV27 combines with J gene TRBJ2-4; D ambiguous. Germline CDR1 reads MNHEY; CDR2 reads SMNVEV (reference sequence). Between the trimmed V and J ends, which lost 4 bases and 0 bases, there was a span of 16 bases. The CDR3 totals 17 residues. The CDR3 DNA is TGTGCCAGCAGTTCAGGACCGATTTCCCTAGCCAAAAACATTCAGTACTTC. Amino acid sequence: CASSSGPISLAKNIQYF.

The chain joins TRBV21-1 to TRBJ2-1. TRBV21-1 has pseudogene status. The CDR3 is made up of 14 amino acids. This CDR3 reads CASSNGGLRNEQFF. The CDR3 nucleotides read TGTGCCAGCAGCAATGGGGGGCTGAGGAATGAGCAGTTCTTC.